This T cell receptor beta chain originates from a study of glioma-infiltrating T cells. Findings and caveats of the study: Above-expected tissue-blood divergence occurred in all gliomas, most in low-grade ones.

This clonotype was seen more than once but under ten times. Its antigen is as yet unknown. TCR alpha and beta CDR3 regions were amplified from RNA using iRepertoire nested multiplex PCR. MiXCR, run by TCRdb on the multiplex PCR reads, gives a single entry per CDR3 protein. The sample contains a few hundred thousand distinct CDR3 sequences, roughly two fifths of which appear only once. This clonotype was obtained from a human donor with low-grade glioma or glioblastoma, undergoing nonglioma brain surgery, or in good health (not recorded which). Sequenced: glioma tissue, nonneoplastic brain tissue, or PBMCs (not recorded which).

The CDR3 reads CASSLTGTQNTEAFF. CDR3 in DNA: TGTGCCAGCAGTTTAACCGGGACGCAGAACACTGAAGCTTTCTTT. V gene TRBV28 combines with J gene TRBJ1-1; TRBD1 might be the D (5 bases). The CDR3 is made up of 15 amino acids. V was trimmed by 2 bases and J by 1 base, leaving 11 bases between them. CDR1 is MDHEN and CDR2 is SYDVKM in the germline V gene.